Below are 32 T cell receptor beta chains sequenced from a single sample in a study of cytotoxic CD8 clonotypes in ibrutinib-treated CLL (TCRdb year 2021). Read against the paper, the sample's time point label means: progressive disease on ibrutinib. The library was obtained by the immunoSEQ multiplex PCR assay. Imported from immuneACCESS, the table was reduced by TCRdb to in-frame sequences with V and J called. These copies leave out some clones; in studies compared against another copy, an unresolved V gene accounts for under half, and the cause of the remainder is not known. In all, the sample holds over 250,000 clones, and roughly three quarters of those were seen once. The top ten clonotypes cover around 6% of the sample. Here the sequenced sample was PBMCs, taken at disease progression, from a patient treated with ibrutinib. The receptor source for this set is a human donor with chronic lymphocytic leukemia.

The rearrangement links TRBV2 to TRBJ2-5; 12 bases are a match to TRBD2. Per the germline V gene, CDR1 is SNHLY and CDR2 is FYNNEI. The CDR3 is made up of 14 amino acids. After removal of 7 bases from V and 5 bases from J, the junction contained 5 bases not matched to a gene. The CDR3 sequence is CASTGLAGLETQYF. The CDR3 DNA reads TGTGCCAGCACCGGACTAGCGGGGTTGGAGACCCAGTACTTC.

This rearrangement joins TRBV9 to TRBJ1-2; D call uncertain. CDR1 SGDLS and CDR2 YYNGEE come from the germline V gene. With 0 bases removed from V and 1 base from J, the gap between germline ends came to 10 bases. This CDR3 is 15 amino acids long. The chain's CDR3 is CASSVADGDNYGYTF. CDR3 nucleotide sequence: TGTGCCAGCAGCGTAGCCGATGGAGATAACTATGGCTACACCTTC.

V is TRBV4-3 and J is TRBJ2-7; weak D call: TRBD1 (5 bases). Deletions cut 0 bases from V and 3 bases from J, with 12 bases between. CDR1 LGHNA and CDR2 YSLEER come from the germline V gene. There are 15 residues in the CDR3. CDR3 bases: TGCGCCAGCAGCCAAGAACCTGGGGCCCGCTACGAGCAGTACTTC. Translation: CASSQEPGARYEQYF.

The V gene is TRBV28, the J gene TRBJ2-3; a possible D gene is TRBD1 (6 bases). Trimming shortened V by 3 bases and J by 2 bases, and 12 bases separated the two germline ends. CDR3 length: 15 residues. Germline assignment: CDR1 MDHEN and CDR2 SYDVKM. CDR3: CASSFRDILTDTQYF. The CDR3 DNA sequence: TGTGCCAGCAGTTTCCGGGACATTCTCACAGATACGCAGTATTTT.

The chain joins TRBV29-1 to TRBJ1-3; no firm D call. The CDR3 contains 12 residues. The V end was cut by 7 bases, the J end by 0 bases, with 7 bases between. The germline V gene encodes CDR1 SQVTM and CDR2 ANQGSEA. This CDR3 reads CSGTSSGNTIYF. In DNA form, the CDR3 reads TGCAGCGGTACCAGCTCTGGAAACACCATATATTTT.

V and J are TRBV5-1 and TRBJ2-5; 9 bases are a match to TRBD2. Germline CDR1 is SGHRS and CDR2 is YFSETQ. The CDR3 runs to 14 residues. The junction had 9 bases not matched to a gene; V was cut back by 7 bases and J by 5 bases. The CDR3 loop reads CASAVSGSQETQYF. DNA for the CDR3: TGCGCCAGCGCCGTTAGCGGGAGCCAGGAGACCCAGTACTTC.

This sequence joins TRBV11-3 and TRBJ2-3, with D perhaps assigned TRBD1 or TRBD2 (5 bases each). The CDR3 loop spans 14 amino acids. Per germline, CDR1 SGHNT and CDR2 YENEEA. V shed 1 base and J shed 11 bases, with 16 bases lying between them. CDR3 DNA: TGTGCCAGCAGCTTAGGTGGGACGCACACGGAGCAGTATTTT. Protein: CASSLGGTHTEQYF.

The genes are TRBV4-1 and TRBJ2-7, with D uncertain. Per germline, CDR1 MGHRA and CDR2 YSYEKL. The CDR3 is 15 amino acids. V lost 1 base, J lost 3 bases, and 13 bases lay in between. The CDR3 sequence: CASSQVDKSHYEQYF. In DNA, the CDR3 is TGCGCCAGCAGCCAAGTTGACAAGTCACACTACGAGCAGTACTTC.

The rearrangement links TRBV29-1 to TRBJ1-2, with D possibly TRBD1 on 6 matching bases. From germline, CDR1 is SQVTM and CDR2 ANQGSEA. V lost 1 base, J lost 1 base, and 10 bases lay in between. CDR3 size: 14 residues. CDR3 residues: CSVEGGQLNYGYTF. The CDR3 DNA reads as TGCAGCGTTGAAGGGGGGCAACTTAACTATGGCTACACCTTC. The entire variable domain, with the rest obtained from reference TRBV29-1 and TRBJ1-2, is as follows: SAVISQKPSRDICQRGTSLTIQCQVDSQVTMMFWYRQQPGQSLTLIATANQGSEATYESGFVIDKFPISRPNLTFSTLTVSNMSPEDSSIYLCSVEGGQLNYGYTFGSGTRLTVV.

In its sample, this clone was seen once. The chain couples TRBV13 to TRBJ1-2; the D gene is possibly TRBD1 (6 bases). Germline CDR1 and CDR2: PRHDT and FYEKMQ (reference sequence). Trimming removed 1 base from V and 4 bases from J, with 7 bases in between. The CDR3 covers 13 residues. The CDR3 sequence is CASSLVGAYGYTF. For the CDR3, the DNA is TGTGCCAGCAGCTTAGTGGGGGCCTATGGCTACACCTTC.

V and J are TRBV7-8 and TRBJ2-7; 12 bases fit TRBD2. J was trimmed by 0 bases and V by 1 base; bases with no gene match: 7. This CDR3 spans 18 amino acids. Germline loops: CDR1 SGHVS, CDR2 FQNEAQ. The CDR3 sequence: CASSLVPSGRARSYEQYF. Written as DNA, the CDR3 is TGTGCCAGCAGCTTAGTCCCTAGCGGGAGGGCCCGCTCCTACGAGCAGTACTTC.

This sequence joins TRBV6-6 and TRBJ1-2; D uncertain. This CDR3 region has 16 residues. Per germline, CDR1 MNHNY and CDR2 SVGAGI (reference sequence). V was clipped by 6 bases and J by 2 bases, with 19 bases between them. DNA for the CDR3: TGTGCCAGCAGCACTCAGCATCGGGCCACAAACTATGGCTACACCTTC. Encoded protein: CASSTQHRATNYGYTF.

J is TRBJ1-4 and V is TRBV6-1; D call uncertain. CDR3 length: 16 residues. The V gene lost 2 bases and the J gene lost 0 bases, with 10 bases spanning the gap. Germline lookup yields CDR1 MNHNS and CDR2 SASEGT. CDR3 bases: TGTGCCAGCAGTGAAAATCGACACCCAACTAATGAAAAACTGTTTTTT. Translation: CASSENRHPTNEKLFF.

This clone came up once. V is TRBV6-6 and J is TRBJ1-4, with D uncertain. V was shortened by 5 bases and J by 5 bases, with 6 bases between the two germline ends. From germline, CDR1 is MNHNY and CDR2 SVGAGI (reference sequence). CDR3 length equals 12 residues. CDR3 protein: CASSQRNEKLFF. The CDR3 bases are TGTGCCAGCAGTCAACGAAATGAAAAACTGTTTTTT.

The J gene is TRBJ1-2, the V gene TRBV5-6; D not certain. From germline, CDR1 is SGHDT and CDR2 YYEEEE. The germline V and J ends were trimmed by 3 bases and 4 bases, with 13 bases remaining between them. The CDR3 contains 14 residues. Written as DNA, the CDR3 is TGTGCCAGCAGCTCCTCCTACAGAGCCTATGGCTACACCTTC. It translates to CASSSSYRAYGYTF.

The rearrangement links TRBV28 to TRBJ2-7; 8 bases line up with TRBD2. Germline CDR1 reads MDHEN; CDR2 reads SYDVKM. This CDR3 is 15 amino acids long. The junction had 10 bases not matched to a gene; V was cut back by 7 bases and J by 2 bases. The CDR3, as DNA: TGTGCCAGCACCCACGGGACTAGTCCACCCTACGAGCAGTACTTC. Amino acids: CASTHGTSPPYEQYF.

This clone was recorded a few times. The CDR3 coding sequence is TGCGCCAGCAGCCCCTATTTCCCTGGGACAAGCTATGGCTACACCTTC. This encodes CASSPYFPGTSYGYTF. The V and J genes are TRBV4-1 and TRBJ1-2; perhaps TRBD1 as D (6 bases). The CDR3 runs 16 residues. Trimming pared 4 bases from V and 4 bases from J, leaving 19 bases between. Germline lookup yields CDR1 MGHRA and CDR2 YSYEKL.

This clone was recorded a few times. The chain uses TRBV5-8 and TRBJ2-5, with 11 bases matching TRBD1. The CDR3 covers 15 residues. Germline CDR1 reads SGHTS; CDR2 reads YDEGEE. After removal of 4 bases from V and 0 bases from J, the junction contained 2 bases not matched to a gene. CDR3 amino acids: CASSRDRGYQETQYF. For the CDR3, the DNA is TGTGCCAGCAGCCGGGACAGGGGGTACCAAGAGACCCAGTACTTC.

The V gene is TRBV28, the J gene TRBJ1-1, with D maybe TRBD1 (6 bases). CDR1 and CDR2 from the germline V gene are MDHEN and SYDVKM. The CDR3 runs to 15 residues. Trimming took off 6 bases at V and 0 bases at J, with 14 bases between the two ends. CDR3 residues: CASSKQGRMNTEAFF. In nucleotides, the CDR3 is TGTGCCAGCAGCAAACAGGGCCGAATGAACACTGAAGCTTTCTTT.

This clone showed up just a few times. The chain links TRBV13 to TRBJ2-1, with 10 nucleotides matching TRBD2. The length of the CDR3 is 16 residues. Germline V gene data show CDR1 as PRHDT and CDR2 as FYEKMQ (reference sequence). V lost 2 bases and J lost 9; bases outside the gene matches: 10. The CDR3 bases are TGTGCCAGCAGCTTAAGGCCCCTAGCGGGGGTAGGTGAGCAGTTCTTC. It is translated as CASSLRPLAGVGEQFF.

This clone was counted between two and nine times. This chain uses TRBV9 with TRBJ2-7; TRBD2 might be the D (7 bases). The CDR3 is made up of 15 amino acids. V was shortened by 0 bases and J by 3 bases, with 13 bases between the two germline ends. CDR1 and CDR2 from the germline V gene are SGDLS and YYNGEE. DNA for the CDR3: TGTGCCAGCAGCGTAGCGGGGGGCGGGCGCTACGAGCAGTACTTC. It specifies CASSVAGGGRYEQYF. Full variable domain (outside the CDR3, taken from reference TRBV9 and TRBJ2-7): DSGVTQTPKHLITATGQRVTLRCSPRSGDLSVYWYQQSLDQGLQFLIQYYNGEERAKGNILERFSAQQFPDLHSELNLSSLELGDSALYFCASSVAGGGRYEQYFGPGTRLTVT.

This clone was detected only once. The chain recombines TRBV27 with TRBJ2-1; the match to TRBD1 covers 10 bases. Germline V gene data show CDR1 as MNHEY and CDR2 as SMNVEV (reference sequence). This CDR3 spans 16 amino acids. With 3 bases clipped from V and 3 bases from J, the junction kept 5 bases outside the gene matches. CDR3 loop: CASSFTGTGVYNEQFF. The CDR3 nucleotides read TGTGCCAGCAGTTTCACCGGGACAGGGGTCTACAATGAGCAGTTCTTC.

The V call is TRBV6-5, the J call TRBJ1-2; no definite D call. The germline V and J ends were trimmed by 0 bases and 2 bases, with 10 bases remaining between them. The CDR3 is 15 amino acids. CDR1 and CDR2 from the germline V gene are MNHEY and SVGAGI. The CDR3 bases are TGTGCCAGCAGTTACTCTCCCAGTCCCAACTATGGCTACACCTTC. Its translation: CASSYSPSPNYGYTF.

For the CDR3, the DNA is TGTGCCAGCTCACGATATGGCGCGGGAGAACAAGAGACCCAGTACTTC. Translated: CASSRYGAGEQETQYF. The rearrangement links TRBV18 to TRBJ2-5; 7 nucleotides agree with TRBD2. V lost 4 bases to trimming and J lost 2 bases; unmatched junction nucleotides: 10. Germline CDR1 is KGHSH and CDR2 is LQKENI. The CDR3 totals 16 residues.

The gene calls are TRBV7-6 and TRBJ2-3; D might be TRBD2 (5 bases). The CDR3 length is 16 residues. Looked up from germline, CDR1 is SGHVS and CDR2 is FNYEAQ. Trimming cost V 1 base and J 2 bases, with 13 bases left between them. The CDR3 DNA is TGTGCCAGCAGCTTAGAGCGGATCTACTCCACAGATACGCAGTATTTT. As protein: CASSLERIYSTDTQYF.

The genes are TRBV5-1 and TRBJ1-1, with 10 bases fitting TRBD1. The CDR3 covers 16 residues. V shed 1 base, J shed 1 base, and the junction held 4 bases outside the gene matches. CDR1 and CDR2 from the germline V gene are SGHRS and YFSETQ. This chain's CDR3 is CASSLTGTGENTEAFF. CDR3 nucleotide sequence: TGCGCCAGCAGCTTGACGGGGACAGGGGAGAACACTGAAGCTTTCTTT.

The chain uses TRBV9 and TRBJ1-6; TRBD1 agrees at 7 bases. Germline V CDR1 and CDR2: SGDLS, YYNGEE. V lost 4 bases to trimming and J lost 10 bases; unmatched junction nucleotides: 8. CDR3 length equals 14 residues. The CDR3 here is CASSYTGEDSPLHF. The CDR3 nucleotides are TGTGCCAGCAGCTACACAGGGGAGGACTCACCCCTCCACTTT.

The V gene is TRBV4-3, the J gene TRBJ2-7; 12 nucleotides match TRBD2. The CDR3 loop spans 15 amino acids. In germline, CDR1 is LGHNA, CDR2 YSLEER. J was trimmed by 5 bases and V by 2 bases; bases with no gene match: 4. The CDR3 reads CASSQTGLAGNEQYF. The CDR3 DNA is TGCGCCAGCAGCCAAACCGGACTAGCGGGAAACGAGCAGTACTTC.

The CDR3 DNA sequence: TGTGCCAGCAGTGTTCGACAGGGACCCAATCAGCCCCAGCATTTT. It specifies CASSVRQGPNQPQHF. V gene TRBV2 combines with J gene TRBJ1-5; 7 positions match TRBD1. There are 15 residues in the CDR3. Germline trimming cut 4 bases from V and 3 bases from J; bases unmatched to any gene: 6. The germline V gene encodes CDR1 SNHLY and CDR2 FYNNEI.

The gene calls are TRBV6-1 and TRBJ1-1; D call uncertain. The V gene lost 5 bases and the J gene lost 6 bases, with 16 bases spanning the gap. The V gene's germline CDR1 is MNHNS and CDR2 SASEGT. CDR3 length: 14 amino acids. The CDR3 reads CASSRAASTPEAFF. The CDR3 DNA is TGTGCCAGCAGTCGGGCAGCCTCGACCCCTGAAGCTTTCTTT.

The chain combines TRBV15 with TRBJ2-2, with TRBD1 matching 12 bases. The J segment lost 7 bases and the V segment lost 5 bases, leaving 5 bases of the junction unmatched. The CDR3 runs to 15 residues. The germline CDR1 and CDR2 sequences are LNHNV and YYDKDF (reference sequence). This CDR3 is CATSRGQGANGELFF. The CDR3 DNA is TGTGCCACCAGCCGGGGACAGGGGGCTAACGGGGAGCTGTTTTTT.

This chain connects TRBV5-5 to TRBJ2-2; the D gene is possibly TRBD2 (6 bases). This CDR3 contains 14 residues. The germline V and J ends were trimmed by 3 bases and 9 bases, with 15 bases remaining between them. Germline V gives CDR1 SGHKS, CDR2 YYEKEE (reference sequence). CDR3 coding DNA: TGTGCCAGCAGCTCCGCACGGGGGACCAGGGAGCTGTTTTTT. Residues: CASSSARGTRELFF.